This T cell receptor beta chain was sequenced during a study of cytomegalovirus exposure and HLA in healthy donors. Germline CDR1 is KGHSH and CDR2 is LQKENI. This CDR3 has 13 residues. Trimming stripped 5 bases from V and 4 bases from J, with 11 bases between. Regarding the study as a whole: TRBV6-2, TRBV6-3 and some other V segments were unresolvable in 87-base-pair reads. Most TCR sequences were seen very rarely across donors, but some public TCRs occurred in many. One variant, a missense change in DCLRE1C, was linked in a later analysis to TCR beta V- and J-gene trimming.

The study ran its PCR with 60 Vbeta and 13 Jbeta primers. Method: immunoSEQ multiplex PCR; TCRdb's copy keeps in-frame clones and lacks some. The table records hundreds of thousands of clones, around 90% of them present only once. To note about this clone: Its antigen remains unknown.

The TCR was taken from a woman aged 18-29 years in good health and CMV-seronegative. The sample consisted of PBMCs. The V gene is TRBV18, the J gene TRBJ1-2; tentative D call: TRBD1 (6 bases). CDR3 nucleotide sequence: TGTGCCAGCTCATTGCAGGGGACCTATGGCTACACCTTC. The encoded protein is CASSLQGTYGYTF.